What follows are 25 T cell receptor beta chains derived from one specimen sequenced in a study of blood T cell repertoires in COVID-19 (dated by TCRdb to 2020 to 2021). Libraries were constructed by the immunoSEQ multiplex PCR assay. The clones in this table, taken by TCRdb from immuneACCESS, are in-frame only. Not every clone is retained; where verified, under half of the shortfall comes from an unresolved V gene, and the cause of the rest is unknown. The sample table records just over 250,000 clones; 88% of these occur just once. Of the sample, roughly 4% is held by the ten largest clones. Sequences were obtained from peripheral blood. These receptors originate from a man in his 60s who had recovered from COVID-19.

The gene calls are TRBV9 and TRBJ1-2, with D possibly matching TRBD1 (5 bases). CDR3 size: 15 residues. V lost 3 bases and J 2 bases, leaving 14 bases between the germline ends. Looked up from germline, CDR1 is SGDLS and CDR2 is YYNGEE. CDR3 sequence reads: CASSADKGKNYGYTF. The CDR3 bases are TGTGCCAGCAGCGCGGACAAGGGGAAAAACTATGGCTACACCTTC.

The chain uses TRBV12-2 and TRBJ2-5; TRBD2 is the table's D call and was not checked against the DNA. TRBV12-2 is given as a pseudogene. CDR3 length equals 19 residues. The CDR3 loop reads CASRLVRRIAGQNVETQYF. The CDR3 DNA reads TGTGCAAGTCGCTTAGTAAGGAGGATAGCGGGCCAAAACGTAGAGACCCAGTACTTC.

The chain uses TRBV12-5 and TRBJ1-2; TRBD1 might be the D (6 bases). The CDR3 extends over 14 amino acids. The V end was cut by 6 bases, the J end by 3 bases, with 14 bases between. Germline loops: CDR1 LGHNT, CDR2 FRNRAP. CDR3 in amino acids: CASGQGGRDYGYTF. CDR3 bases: TGTGCTAGTGGCCAAGGGGGAAGAGACTATGGCTACACCTTC.

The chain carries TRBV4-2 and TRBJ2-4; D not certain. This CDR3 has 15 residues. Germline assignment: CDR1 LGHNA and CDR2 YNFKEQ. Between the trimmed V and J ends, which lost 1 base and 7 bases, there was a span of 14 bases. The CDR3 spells CASSQVMGFSNIQYF. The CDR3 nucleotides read TGTGCCAGCAGCCAAGTTATGGGCTTTAGTAACATTCAGTACTTC.

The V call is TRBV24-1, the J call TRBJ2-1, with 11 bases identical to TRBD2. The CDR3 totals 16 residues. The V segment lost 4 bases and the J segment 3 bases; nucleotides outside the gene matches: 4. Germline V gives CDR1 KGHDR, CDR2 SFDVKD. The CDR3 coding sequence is TGTGCCACCAGTGACTCACTAGCGGGGGTCTACAATGAGCAGTTCTTC. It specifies CATSDSLAGVYNEQFF.

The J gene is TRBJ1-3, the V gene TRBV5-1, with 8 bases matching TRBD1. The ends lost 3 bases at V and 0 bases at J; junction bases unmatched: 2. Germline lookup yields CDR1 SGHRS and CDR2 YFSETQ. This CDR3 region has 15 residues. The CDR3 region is CASSSDRGSGNTIYF. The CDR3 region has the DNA TGCGCCAGCAGCTCAGACAGGGGCTCTGGAAACACCATATATTTT.

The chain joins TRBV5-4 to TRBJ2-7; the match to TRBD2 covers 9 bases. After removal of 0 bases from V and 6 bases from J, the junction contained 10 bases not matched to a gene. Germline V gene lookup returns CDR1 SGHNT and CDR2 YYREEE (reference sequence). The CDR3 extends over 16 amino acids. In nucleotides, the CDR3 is TGTGCCAGCAGCTTGGCTAGCGGGAAGTCCCTCACCGAGCAGTACTTC. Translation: CASSLASGKSLTEQYF.

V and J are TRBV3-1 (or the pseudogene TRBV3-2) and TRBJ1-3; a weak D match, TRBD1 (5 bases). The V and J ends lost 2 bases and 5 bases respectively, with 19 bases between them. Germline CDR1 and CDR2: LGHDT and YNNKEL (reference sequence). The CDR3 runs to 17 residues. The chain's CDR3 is CASSQSPGGGLRNTIYF. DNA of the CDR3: TGTGCCAGCAGCCAATCGCCCGGGGGGGGGTTGCGAAACACCATATATTTT.

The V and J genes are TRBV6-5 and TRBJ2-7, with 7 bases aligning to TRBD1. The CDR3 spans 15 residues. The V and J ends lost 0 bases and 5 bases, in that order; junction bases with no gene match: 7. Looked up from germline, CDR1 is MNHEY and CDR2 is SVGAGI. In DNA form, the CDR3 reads TGTGCCAGCAGTTACTCCGGGACAGCCGCGCACGAGCAGTACTTC. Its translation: CASSYSGTAAHEQYF.

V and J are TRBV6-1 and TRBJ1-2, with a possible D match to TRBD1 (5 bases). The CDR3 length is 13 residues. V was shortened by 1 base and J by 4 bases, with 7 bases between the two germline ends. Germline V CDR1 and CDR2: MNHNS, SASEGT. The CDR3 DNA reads TGTGCCAGCAGTGAAGACAGGAGCTATGGCTACACCTTC. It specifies CASSEDRSYGYTF.

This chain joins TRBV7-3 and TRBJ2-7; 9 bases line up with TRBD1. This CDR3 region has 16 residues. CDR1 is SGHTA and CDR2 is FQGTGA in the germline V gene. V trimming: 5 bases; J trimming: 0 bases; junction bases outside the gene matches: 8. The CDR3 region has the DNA TGTGCCAGCAGCCCGGCCGGGACAGGGTCCTCCTACGAGCAGTACTTC. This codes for CASSPAGTGSSYEQYF.

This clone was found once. The CDR3: CASSLGPGDNSPLHF. The CDR3 nucleotides read TGTGCCAGCAGCTTAGGGCCAGGGGACAATTCACCCCTCCACTTT. J is TRBJ1-6 and V is TRBV7-3, with D maybe TRBD1 (6 bases). The CDR3 spans 15 residues. The ends were cut back, 2 bases at V and 7 bases at J, with 12 bases in the middle. CDR1 SGHTA and CDR2 FQGTGA come from the germline V gene.

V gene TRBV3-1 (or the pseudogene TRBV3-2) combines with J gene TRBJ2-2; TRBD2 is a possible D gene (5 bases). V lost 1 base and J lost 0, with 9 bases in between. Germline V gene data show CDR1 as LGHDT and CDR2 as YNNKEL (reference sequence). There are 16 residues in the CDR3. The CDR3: CASSQGLQTNTGELFF. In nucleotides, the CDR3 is TGTGCCAGCAGCCAAGGACTACAAACGAACACCGGGGAGCTGTTTTTT.

The CDR3 loop is CAIIWGDSYNQPQHF. Here the CDR3 DNA reads TGTGCCATCATTTGGGGGGACAGCTACAATCAGCCCCAGCATTTT. The rearrangement links TRBV9 to TRBJ1-5; 7 nucleotides match TRBD1. The V gene's germline CDR1 is SGDLS and CDR2 YYNGEE. V shed 9 bases, J shed 3 bases, and the junction held 12 bases outside the gene matches. The CDR3 contains 15 residues.

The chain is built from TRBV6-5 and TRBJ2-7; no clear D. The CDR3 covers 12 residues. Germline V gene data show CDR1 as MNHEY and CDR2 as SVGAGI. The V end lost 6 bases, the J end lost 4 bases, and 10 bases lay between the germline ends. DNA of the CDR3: TGTGCCAGCAGAACGCAACAATACGAGCAGTACTTC. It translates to CASRTQQYEQYF.

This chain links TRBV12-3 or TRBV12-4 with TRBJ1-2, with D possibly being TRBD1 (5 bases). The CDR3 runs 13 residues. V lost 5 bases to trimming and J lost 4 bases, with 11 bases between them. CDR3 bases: TGTGCCAGCAGTCTCCAGGGTGGCTATGGCTACACCTTC. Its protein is CASSLQGGYGYTF.

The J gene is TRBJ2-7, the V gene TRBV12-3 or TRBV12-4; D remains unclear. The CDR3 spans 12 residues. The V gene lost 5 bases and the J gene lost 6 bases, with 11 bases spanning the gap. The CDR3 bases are TGTGCCAGCAGTACCCAACAGTCCGAGCAGTACTTC. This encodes CASSTQQSEQYF.

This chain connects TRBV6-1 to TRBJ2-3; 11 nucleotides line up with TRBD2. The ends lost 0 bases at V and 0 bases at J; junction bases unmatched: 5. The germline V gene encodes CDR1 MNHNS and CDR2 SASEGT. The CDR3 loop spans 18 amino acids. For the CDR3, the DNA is TGTGCCAGCAGTGAAGCTTTAGCGGGGGGGCCGAGCACAGATACGCAGTATTTT. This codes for CASSEALAGGPSTDTQYF.

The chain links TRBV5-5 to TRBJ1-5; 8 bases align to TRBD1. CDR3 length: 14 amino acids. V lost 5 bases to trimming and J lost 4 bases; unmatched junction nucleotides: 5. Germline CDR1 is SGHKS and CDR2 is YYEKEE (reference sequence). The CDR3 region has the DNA TGTGCCAGCAGTGGCGGGACAGGAAATCAGCCCCAGCATTTT. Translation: CASSGGTGNQPQHF.

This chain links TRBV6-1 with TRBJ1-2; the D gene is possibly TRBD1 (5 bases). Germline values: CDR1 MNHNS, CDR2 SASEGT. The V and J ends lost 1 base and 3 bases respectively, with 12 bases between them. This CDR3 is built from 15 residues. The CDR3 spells CASSEGEGPHYGYTF. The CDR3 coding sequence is TGTGCCAGCAGTGAAGGGGAGGGGCCACACTATGGCTACACCTTC.

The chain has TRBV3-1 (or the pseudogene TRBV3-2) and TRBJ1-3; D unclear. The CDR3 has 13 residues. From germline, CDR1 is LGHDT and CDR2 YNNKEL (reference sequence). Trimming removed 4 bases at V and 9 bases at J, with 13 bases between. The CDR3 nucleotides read TGTGCCAGCAGCCCAAGTTTGGGAGGCACCATATATTTT. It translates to CASSPSLGGTIYF.

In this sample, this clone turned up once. Here the CDR3 reads CASSPRGGYEQYF. In DNA, the CDR3 is TGTGCCAGCAGCCCGAGGGGAGGCTACGAGCAGTACTTC. This chain links TRBV3-1 (or the pseudogene TRBV3-2) with TRBJ2-7; perhaps TRBD2 as D (6 bases). V lost 4 bases, J lost 3 bases, and 10 bases lay in between. The CDR3 is made up of 13 amino acids. In germline, CDR1 is LGHDT, CDR2 YNNKEL (reference sequence).

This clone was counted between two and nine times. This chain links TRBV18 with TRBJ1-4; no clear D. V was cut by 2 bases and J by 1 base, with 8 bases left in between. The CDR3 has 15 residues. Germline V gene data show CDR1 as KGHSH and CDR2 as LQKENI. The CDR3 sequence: CASSPREETNEKLFF. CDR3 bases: TGTGCCAGCTCACCAAGGGAGGAAACTAATGAAAAACTGTTTTTT. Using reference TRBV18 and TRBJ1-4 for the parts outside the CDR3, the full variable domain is NAGVMQNPRHLVRRRGQEARLRCSPMKGHSHVYWYRQLPEEGLKFMVYLQKENIIDESGMPKERFSAEFPKEGPSILRIQQVVRGDSAAYFCASSPREETNEKLFFGSGTQLSVL.

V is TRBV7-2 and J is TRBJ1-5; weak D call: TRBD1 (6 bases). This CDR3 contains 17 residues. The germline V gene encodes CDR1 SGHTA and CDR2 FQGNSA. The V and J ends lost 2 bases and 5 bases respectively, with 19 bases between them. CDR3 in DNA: TGTGCCAGCAGCTTACAATCGATGACAGGCCCATATCAGCCCCAGCATTTT. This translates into CASSLQSMTGPYQPQHF.

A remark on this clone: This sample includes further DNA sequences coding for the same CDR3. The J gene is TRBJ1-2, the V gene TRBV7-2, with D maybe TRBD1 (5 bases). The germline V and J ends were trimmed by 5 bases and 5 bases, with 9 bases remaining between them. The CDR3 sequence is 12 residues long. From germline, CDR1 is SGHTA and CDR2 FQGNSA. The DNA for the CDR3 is TGTGCCAGCAGCCTAAGGGGTTATGGCTACACCTTC. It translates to CASSLRGYGYTF.